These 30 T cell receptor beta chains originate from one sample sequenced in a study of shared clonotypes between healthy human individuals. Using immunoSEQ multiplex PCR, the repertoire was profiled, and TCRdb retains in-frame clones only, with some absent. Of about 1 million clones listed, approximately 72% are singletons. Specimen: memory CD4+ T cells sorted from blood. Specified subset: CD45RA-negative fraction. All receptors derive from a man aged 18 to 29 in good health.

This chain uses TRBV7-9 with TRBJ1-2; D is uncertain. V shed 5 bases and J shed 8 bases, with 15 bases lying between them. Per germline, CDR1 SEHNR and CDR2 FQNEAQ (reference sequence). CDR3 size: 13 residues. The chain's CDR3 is CASSPPFQGGYTF. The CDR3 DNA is TGTGCCAGCAGCCCCCCCTTCCAAGGCGGCTACACCTTC.

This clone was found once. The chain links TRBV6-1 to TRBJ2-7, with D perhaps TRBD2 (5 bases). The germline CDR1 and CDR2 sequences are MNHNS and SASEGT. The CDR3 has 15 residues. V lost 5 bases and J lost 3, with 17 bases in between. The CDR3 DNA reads TGTGCCAGCAGTTCCGCCGCGGGTGAAAGCTACGAGCAGTACTTC. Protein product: CASSSAAGESYEQYF.

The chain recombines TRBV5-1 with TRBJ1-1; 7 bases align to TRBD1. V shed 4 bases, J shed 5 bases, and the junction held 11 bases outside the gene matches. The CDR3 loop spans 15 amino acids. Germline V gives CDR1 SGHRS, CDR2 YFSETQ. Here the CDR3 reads CASSGAGRGETEAFF. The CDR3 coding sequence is TGCGCCAGCAGCGGAGCGGGCAGGGGGGAAACTGAAGCTTTCTTT.

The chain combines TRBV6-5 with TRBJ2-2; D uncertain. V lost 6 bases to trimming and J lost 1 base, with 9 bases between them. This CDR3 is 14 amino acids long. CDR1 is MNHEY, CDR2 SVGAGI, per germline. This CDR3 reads CASRPDGNTGELFF. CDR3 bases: TGTGCCAGCAGACCTGACGGGAACACCGGGGAGCTGTTTTTT.

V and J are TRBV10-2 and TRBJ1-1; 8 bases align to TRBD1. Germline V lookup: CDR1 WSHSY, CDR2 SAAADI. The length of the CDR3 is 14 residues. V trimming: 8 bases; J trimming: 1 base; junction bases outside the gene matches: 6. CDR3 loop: CASCAGTGNTEAFF. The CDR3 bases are TGCGCCAGCTGTGCCGGGACAGGGAACACTGAAGCTTTCTTT.

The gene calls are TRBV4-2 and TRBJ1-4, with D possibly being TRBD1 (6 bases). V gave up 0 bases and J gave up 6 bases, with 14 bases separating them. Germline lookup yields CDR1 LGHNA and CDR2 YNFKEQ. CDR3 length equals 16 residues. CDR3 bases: TGTGCCAGCAGCCAAGATAAAACAGGGCTAGATGAAAAACTGTTTTTT. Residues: CASSQDKTGLDEKLFF.

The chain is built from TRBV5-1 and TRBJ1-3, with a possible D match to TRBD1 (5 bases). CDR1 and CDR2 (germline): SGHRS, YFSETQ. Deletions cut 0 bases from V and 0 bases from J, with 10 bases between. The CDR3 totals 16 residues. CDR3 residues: CASSLEGLDSGNTIYF. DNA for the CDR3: TGCGCCAGCAGCTTGGAGGGACTGGACTCTGGAAACACCATATATTTT.

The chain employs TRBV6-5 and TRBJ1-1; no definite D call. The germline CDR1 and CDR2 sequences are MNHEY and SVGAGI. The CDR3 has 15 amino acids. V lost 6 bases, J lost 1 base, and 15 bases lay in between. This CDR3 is CASSPPRGTNTEAFF. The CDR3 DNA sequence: TGTGCCAGCAGCCCACCCCGGGGTACGAACACTGAAGCTTTCTTT.

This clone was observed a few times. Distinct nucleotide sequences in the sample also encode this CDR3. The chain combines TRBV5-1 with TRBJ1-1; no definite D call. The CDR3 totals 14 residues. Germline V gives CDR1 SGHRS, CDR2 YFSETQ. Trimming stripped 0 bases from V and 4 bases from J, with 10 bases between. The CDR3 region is CASSLGGLGTEAFF. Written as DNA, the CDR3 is TGCGCCAGCAGCTTGGGCGGGTTGGGCACTGAAGCTTTCTTT.

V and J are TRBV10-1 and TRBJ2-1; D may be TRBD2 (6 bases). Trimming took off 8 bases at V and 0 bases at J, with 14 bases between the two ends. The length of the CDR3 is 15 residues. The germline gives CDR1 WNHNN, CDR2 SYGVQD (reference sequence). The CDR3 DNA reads TGCGCCAGCTCTAGCGACAAGAGCTCCTACAATGAGCAGTTCTTC. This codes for CASSSDKSSYNEQFF.

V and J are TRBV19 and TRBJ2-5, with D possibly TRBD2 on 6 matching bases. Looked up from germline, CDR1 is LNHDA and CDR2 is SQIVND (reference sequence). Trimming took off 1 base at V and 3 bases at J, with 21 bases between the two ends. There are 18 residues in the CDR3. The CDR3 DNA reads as TGTGCCAGTAGTATAGGTTGGGCTAGCGATTTTGGTGAAGAGACCCAGTACTTC. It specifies CASSIGWASDFGEETQYF.

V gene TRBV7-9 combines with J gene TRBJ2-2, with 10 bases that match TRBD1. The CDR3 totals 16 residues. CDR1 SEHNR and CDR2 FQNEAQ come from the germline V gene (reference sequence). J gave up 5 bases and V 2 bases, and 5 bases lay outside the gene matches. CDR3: CASSLRGQGRTGELFF. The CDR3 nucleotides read TGTGCCAGCAGCTTAAGGGGACAGGGGAGAACCGGGGAGCTGTTTTTT.

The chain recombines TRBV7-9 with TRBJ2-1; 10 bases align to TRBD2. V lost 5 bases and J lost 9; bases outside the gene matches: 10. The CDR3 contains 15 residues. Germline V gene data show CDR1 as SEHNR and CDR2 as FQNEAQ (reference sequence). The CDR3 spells CASSVISGGAGEQFF. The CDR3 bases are TGTGCCAGCAGCGTGATAAGCGGGGGGGCAGGTGAGCAGTTCTTC.

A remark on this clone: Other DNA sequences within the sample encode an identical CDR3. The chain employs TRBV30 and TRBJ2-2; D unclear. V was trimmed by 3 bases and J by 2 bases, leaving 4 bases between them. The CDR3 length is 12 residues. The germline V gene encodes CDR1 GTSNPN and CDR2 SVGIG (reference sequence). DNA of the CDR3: TGTGCCTGGAGGCTAAACACCGGGGAGCTGTTTTTT. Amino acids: CAWRLNTGELFF.

CDR3 DNA: TGTGCCAGCAGCTTATTGACAGGGGGCCCCAACGAGCAGTACTTC. It yields the protein CASSLLTGGPNEQYF. The V call is TRBV5-4, the J call TRBJ2-7, with 10 bases fitting TRBD1. The CDR3 length is 15 residues. Germline V CDR1 and CDR2: SGHNT, YYREEE (reference sequence). Unmatched junction bases numbered 7, after V lost 2 bases and J lost 5 bases. The full variable domain, its missing parts supplied by reference TRBV5-4 and TRBJ2-7, is ETGVTQSPTHLIKTRGQQVTLRCSSQSGHNTVSWYQQALGQGPQFIFQYYREEENGRGNFPPRFSGLQFPNYSSELNVNALELDDSALYLCASSLLTGGPNEQYFGPGTRLTVT.

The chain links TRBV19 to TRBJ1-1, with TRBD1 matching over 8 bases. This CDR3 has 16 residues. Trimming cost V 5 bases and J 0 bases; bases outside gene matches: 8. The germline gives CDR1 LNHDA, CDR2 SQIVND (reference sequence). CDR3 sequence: CASSLRTGGVNTEAFF. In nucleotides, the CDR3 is TGTGCCAGTAGTCTTCGTACAGGGGGTGTGAACACTGAAGCTTTCTTT. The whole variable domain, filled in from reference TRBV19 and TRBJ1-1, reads DGGITQSPKYLFRKEGQNVTLSCEQNLNHDAMYWYRQDPGQGLRLIYYSQIVNDFQKGDIAEGYSVSREKKESFPLTVTSAQKNPTAFYLCASSLRTGGVNTEAFFGQGTRLTVV.

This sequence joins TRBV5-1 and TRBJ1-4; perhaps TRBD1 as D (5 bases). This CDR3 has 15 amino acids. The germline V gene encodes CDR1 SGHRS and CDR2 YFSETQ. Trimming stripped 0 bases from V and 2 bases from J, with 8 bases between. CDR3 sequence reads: CASSLEGVTNEKLFF. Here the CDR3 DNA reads TGCGCCAGCAGCTTGGAAGGGGTGACTAATGAAAAACTGTTTTTT.

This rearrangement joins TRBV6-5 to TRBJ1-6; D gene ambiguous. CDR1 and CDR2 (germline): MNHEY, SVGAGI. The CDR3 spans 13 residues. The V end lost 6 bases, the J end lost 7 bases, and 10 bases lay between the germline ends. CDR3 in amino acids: CASRGRENSPLHF. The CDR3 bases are TGTGCCAGCAGGGGGAGAGAAAATTCACCCCTCCACTTT.

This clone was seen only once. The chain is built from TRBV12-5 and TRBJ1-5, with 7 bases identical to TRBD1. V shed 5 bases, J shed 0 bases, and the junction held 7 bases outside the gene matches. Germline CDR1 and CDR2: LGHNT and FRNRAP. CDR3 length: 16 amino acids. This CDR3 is CASGIGQADSNQPQHF. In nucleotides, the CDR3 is TGTGCTAGTGGTATAGGACAGGCCGATAGCAATCAGCCCCAGCATTTT. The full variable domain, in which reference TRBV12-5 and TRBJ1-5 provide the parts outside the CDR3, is DARVTQTPRHKVTEMGQEVTMRCQPILGHNTVFWYRQTMMQGLELLAYFRNRAPLDDSGMPKDRFSAEMPDATLATLKIQPSEPRDSAVYFCASGIGQADSNQPQHFGDGTRLSIL.

The CDR3 spells CAWSSGAGKIEKLFF. The CDR3 bases are TGTGCCTGGAGTAGCGGGGCAGGGAAGATTGAAAAACTGTTTTTT. The rearrangement uses TRBV30 and TRBJ1-4; D might be TRBD1 (5 bases). The CDR3 extends over 15 amino acids. V lost 2 bases, J lost 7 bases, and 17 bases lay in between. Germline lookup yields CDR1 GTSNPN and CDR2 SVGIG (reference sequence).

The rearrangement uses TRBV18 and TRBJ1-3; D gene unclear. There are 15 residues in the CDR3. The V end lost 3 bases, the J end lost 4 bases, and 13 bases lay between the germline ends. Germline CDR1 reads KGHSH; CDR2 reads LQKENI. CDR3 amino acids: CASSPPGSNGNTIYF. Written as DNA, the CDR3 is TGTGCCAGCTCACCCCCCGGGAGCAACGGAAACACCATATATTTT.

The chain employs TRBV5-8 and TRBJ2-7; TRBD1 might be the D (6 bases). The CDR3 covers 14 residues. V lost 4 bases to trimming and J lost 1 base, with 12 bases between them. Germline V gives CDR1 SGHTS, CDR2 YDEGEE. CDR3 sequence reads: CASSQTGFSYEQYF. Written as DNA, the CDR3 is TGTGCCAGCAGCCAGACAGGTTTTTCCTACGAGCAGTACTTC.

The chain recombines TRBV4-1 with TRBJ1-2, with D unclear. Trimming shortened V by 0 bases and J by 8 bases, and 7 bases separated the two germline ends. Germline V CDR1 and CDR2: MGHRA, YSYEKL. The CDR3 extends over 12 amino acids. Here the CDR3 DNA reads TGCGCCAGCAGCCAAGATCCGGTGGGCTACACCTTC. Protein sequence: CASSQDPVGYTF.

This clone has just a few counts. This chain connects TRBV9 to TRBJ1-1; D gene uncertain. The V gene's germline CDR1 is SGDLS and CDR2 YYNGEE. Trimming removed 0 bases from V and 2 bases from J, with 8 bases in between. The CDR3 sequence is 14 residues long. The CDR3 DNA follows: TGTGCCAGCAGCGTAGGCCCCCTAAACACTGAAGCTTTCTTT. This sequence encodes CASSVGPLNTEAFF.

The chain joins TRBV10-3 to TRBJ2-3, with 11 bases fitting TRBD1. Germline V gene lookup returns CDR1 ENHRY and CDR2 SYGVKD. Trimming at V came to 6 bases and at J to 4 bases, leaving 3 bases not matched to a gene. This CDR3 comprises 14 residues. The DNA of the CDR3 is TGTGCCATCAGACCGGGACAGGGGGCAGATACGCAGTATTTT. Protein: CAIRPGQGADTQYF.

The CDR3 coding sequence is TGTGCCAGCAGCGTAGAAGGGACTGGGGCCAACGTCCTGACTTTC. Translated, it gives CASSVEGTGANVLTF. The gene calls are TRBV9 and TRBJ2-6; unclear D gene. V was clipped by 0 bases and J by 2 bases, with 6 bases between them. This CDR3 is built from 15 residues. CDR1 SGDLS and CDR2 YYNGEE come from the germline V gene.

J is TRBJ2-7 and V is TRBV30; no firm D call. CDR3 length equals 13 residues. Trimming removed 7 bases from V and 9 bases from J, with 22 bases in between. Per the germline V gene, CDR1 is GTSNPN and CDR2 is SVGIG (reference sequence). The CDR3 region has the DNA TGTGCCTACCGGACGGACCGCTCAGTGTGGCAGTACTTC. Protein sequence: CAYRTDRSVWQYF.

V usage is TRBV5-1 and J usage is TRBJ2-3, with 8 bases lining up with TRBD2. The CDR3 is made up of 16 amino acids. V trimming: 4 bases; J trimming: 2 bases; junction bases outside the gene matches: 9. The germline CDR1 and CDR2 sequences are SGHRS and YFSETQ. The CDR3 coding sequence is TGCGCCAGCAGCACCCGGGGGCGGGGGGACACAGATACGCAGTATTTT. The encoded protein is CASSTRGRGDTDTQYF.

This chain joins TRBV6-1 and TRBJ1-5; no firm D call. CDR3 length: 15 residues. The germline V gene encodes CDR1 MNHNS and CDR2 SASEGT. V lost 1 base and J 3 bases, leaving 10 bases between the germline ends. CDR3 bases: TGTGCCAGCAGTGAAGGTTCAGCTAACAATCAGCCCCAGCATTTT. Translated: CASSEGSANNQPQHF.

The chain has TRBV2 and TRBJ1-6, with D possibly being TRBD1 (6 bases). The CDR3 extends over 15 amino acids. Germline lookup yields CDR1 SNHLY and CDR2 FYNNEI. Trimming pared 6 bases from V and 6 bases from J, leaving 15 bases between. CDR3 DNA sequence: TGTGCCAGCAGGAAAACAGGGAATTTTAATTCACCCCTCCACTTT. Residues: CASRKTGNFNSPLHF.